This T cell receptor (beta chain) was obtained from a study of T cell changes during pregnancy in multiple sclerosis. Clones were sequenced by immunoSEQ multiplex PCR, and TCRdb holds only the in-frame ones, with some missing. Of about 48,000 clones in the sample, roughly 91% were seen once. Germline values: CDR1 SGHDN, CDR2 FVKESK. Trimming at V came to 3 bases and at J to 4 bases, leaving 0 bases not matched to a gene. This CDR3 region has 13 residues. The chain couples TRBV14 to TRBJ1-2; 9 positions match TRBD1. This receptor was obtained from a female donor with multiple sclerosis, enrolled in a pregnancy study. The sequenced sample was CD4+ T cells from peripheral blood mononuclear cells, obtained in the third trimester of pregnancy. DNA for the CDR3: TGTGCCAGCAGCCAGACAGGGGGCTATGGCTACACCTTC. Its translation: CASSQTGGYGYTF.